This is a list of T cell receptor beta chains from one sample in a study of blood T cell repertoires in COVID-19. Sequenced by immunoSEQ multiplex PCR; TCRdb stores in-frame clones only, minus some. The sample consists of approximately 100,000 clones, 71% of them appearing once. Sequenced input: peripheral blood. The source is a human donor with acute or convalescent COVID-19. The donor label of this sample is uncertain. Each CDR3 is given with its conserved first and last residue. A D gene is named only where the DNA matches it firmly. A clone size is listed for some rows: how often the clone was seen (once, few, many), or a class if it is expanded.

j_call | clone_size | d_call | v_call | cdr3_aa | cdr3_nt
TRBJ2-1 | few | NA | TRBV11-2 | CASSLDPGYYNEQFF | TGTGCCAGCAGCTTAGATCCGGGGTACTACAATGAGCAGTTCTTC
TRBJ2-5 | NA | TRBD2 | TRBV5-1 | CASSSGLAGGPAETQYF | TGCGCCAGCAGCTCGGGACTAGCGGGGGGGCCCGCAGAGACCCAGTACTTC
TRBJ2-3 | NA | TRBD2 | TRBV4-1 | CASSQDRGGTDTQYF | TGCGCCAGCAGCCAAGATCGGGGGGGCACAGATACGCAGTATTTT
TRBJ2-3 | once | TRBD2 | TRBV6-5 | CASVEGTSRVRTQYF | TGTGCCAGCGTAGAGGGGACTAGTAGGGTCCGTACGCAGTATTTT
TRBJ1-1 | once | NA | TRBV9 | CASSVVAGGHTEAFF | TGTGCCAGCAGCGTAGTAGCCGGGGGACACACTGAAGCTTTCTTT
TRBJ1-2 | NA | NA | TRBV11-2 | CASSLGGGNYGYTF | TGTGCCAGCAGCCTCGGGGGGGGGAACTATGGCTACACCTTC
TRBJ1-2 | few | TRBD1 | TRBV11-3 | CASSIERTGPSYGYTF | TGTGCCAGCAGCATCGAGAGGACAGGGCCAAGCTATGGCTACACCTTC
TRBJ1-2 | few | NA | TRBV4-1 | CASSQGLAGENYGYTF | TGCGCCAGCAGCCAAGGTCTGGCAGGGGAGAACTATGGCTACACCTTC
TRBJ2-1 | NA | TRBD2 | TRBV18 | CASSPSISGVTNEQFF | TGTGCCAGCTCACCTAGCATAAGCGGGGTTACGAATGAGCAGTTCTTC
TRBJ1-4 | NA | TRBD1 | TRBV7-2 | CASSRDGTANEKLFF | TGTGCCAGCAGCCGGGACGGGACAGCAAATGAAAAACTGTTTTTT
TRBJ1-3 | NA | NA | TRBV2 | CASKWATSGNTIYF | TGTGCCAGCAAGTGGGCCACCTCTGGAAACACCATATATTTT
TRBJ1-1 | few | NA | TRBV2 | CASSQVEGTEAFF | TGTGCCAGCAGTCAAGTGGAGGGCACTGAAGCTTTCTTT
TRBJ1-2 | NA | NA | TRBV7-8 | CASSLSGNQLVYGYTF | TGTGCCAGCAGCTTATCCGGAAACCAACTAGTCTATGGCTACACCTTC
TRBJ2-3 | few | NA | TRBV2 | CASSGSGGLPSTDTQYF | TGTGCCAGTTCGGGGTCGGGGGGCCTTCCTAGCACAGATACGCAGTATTTT
TRBJ1-1 | once | TRBD1 | TRBV3-1/TRBV3-2 | CASSRYRGTEAFF | TGTGCCAGCAGCCGATACAGGGGTACTGAAGCTTTCTTT
TRBJ2-2 | NA | TRBD1 | TRBV5-1 | CASSPGQGFAGELFF | TGCGCCAGCAGCCCGGGACAGGGATTTGCCGGGGAGCTGTTTTTT
TRBJ2-7 | NA | NA | TRBV6-5 | CASRGDRTRSYEQYF | TGTGCCAGCAGGGGAGACAGGACACGCTCCTACGAGCAGTACTTC
TRBJ1-6 | NA | TRBD1 | TRBV2 | CASSPTGGSSPLHF | TGTGCCAGCAGCCCCACAGGGGGCAGTTCACCCCTCCACTTT
TRBJ2-5 | NA | TRBD1 | TRBV28 | CASSSRDRGQETQYF | TGTGCCAGCAGTTCCAGGGACAGGGGACAAGAGACCCAGTACTTC
TRBJ1-5 | NA | TRBD1 | TRBV19 | CASSPRSGTGGFVSNQPQHF | TGTGCCAGTAGTCCCCGATCCGGGACAGGGGGCTTTGTGAGCAATCAGCCCCAGCATTTT
TRBJ1-6 | NA | NA | TRBV7-6 | CASSLTTGQNSPLHF | TGTGCCAGCAGCTTAACCACAGGGCAAAATTCACCCCTCCACTTT
TRBJ1-5 | NA | TRBD1 | TRBV19 | CASREAGGFSNQPQHF | TGTGCCAGTAGGGAGGCAGGGGGTTTTAGCAATCAGCCCCAGCATTTT
TRBJ1-1 | few | TRBD1 | TRBV5-1 | CASSSGTGGTEAFF | TGCGCCAGCAGCTCGGGGACAGGGGGCACTGAAGCTTTCTTT
TRBJ2-2 | NA | NA | TRBV5-4 | CASSNRGLLVDTGELFF | TGTGCCAGCAGCAATCGCGGTCTCCTAGTGGATACCGGGGAGCTGTTTTTT
TRBJ1-5 | NA | NA | TRBV2 | CASSRRQSNQPQHF | TGTGCCAGCAGTAGACGACAAAGCAATCAGCCCCAGCATTTT
TRBJ2-2 | NA | TRBD1 | TRBV19 | CASRGTGVTGELFF | TGTGCCAGTAGAGGGACAGGGGTCACCGGGGAGCTGTTTTTT
TRBJ1-5 | NA | TRBD1 | TRBV19 | CASSTTTGENEPQHF | TGTGCCAGTAGTACCACTACAGGGGAGAACGAGCCCCAGCATTTT
TRBJ2-1 | NA | TRBD2 | TRBV5-1 | CASSPGLSGGALHEQFF | TGCGCCAGCAGCCCGGGGTTAAGCGGGGGGGCTCTCCATGAGCAGTTCTTC
TRBJ1-6 | NA | NA | TRBV12-3/TRBV12-4 | CASSLLSSPLHF | TGTGCCAGCAGTTTACTGTCCTCACCCCTCCACTTT
TRBJ2-5 | NA | NA | TRBV4-1 | CASSQGPEYQETQYF | TGCGCCAGCAGCCAAGGACCGGAGTACCAAGAGACCCAGTACTTC
TRBJ2-7 | NA | NA | TRBV7-8 | CASSPESRGYEQYF | TGTGCCAGCAGCCCAGAATCACGGGGCTACGAGCAGTACTTC
TRBJ2-2 | NA | TRBD1 | TRBV24-1 | CATSGLSGQGFSLETGELFF | TGTGCCACCAGTGGTTTATCCGGACAGGGTTTTTCGTTGGAGACCGGGGAGCTGTTTTTT